The T cell receptor beta chain under discussion was sequenced for a study of T cells after yellow fever vaccination. TCRdb analysed the 5' RACE reads with MiXCR anew, one entry per CDR3 protein. The data show about 340,000 distinct CDR3 sequences, 8.5% to 9% seen once. The study, taken as a whole, reports: Clones from primary vaccination mostly reappeared after the booster (roughly 97% CD4, approximately 88% CD8). Although most clonotypes did not, a small share appeared in both CD4 and CD8 compartments.

This clonotype was detected many times. Antigen: not known. Sequencing was performed on PBMCs, taken on the day of the first yellow fever vaccination. The TCR comes from a man aged 18 to 29 who received the YFV17D yellow fever vaccine.

The CDR3 DNA is TGCGCCAGCAGCTTAACGGACAGGCTTTATGGCTACACCTTC. As protein: CASSLTDRLYGYTF. The V gene is TRBV5-1, the J gene TRBJ1-2; TRBD1 matches 7 bases. CDR1 SGHRS and CDR2 YFSETQ come from the germline V gene. J gave up 5 bases and V 2 bases, and 6 bases lay outside the gene matches. The CDR3 runs 14 residues.